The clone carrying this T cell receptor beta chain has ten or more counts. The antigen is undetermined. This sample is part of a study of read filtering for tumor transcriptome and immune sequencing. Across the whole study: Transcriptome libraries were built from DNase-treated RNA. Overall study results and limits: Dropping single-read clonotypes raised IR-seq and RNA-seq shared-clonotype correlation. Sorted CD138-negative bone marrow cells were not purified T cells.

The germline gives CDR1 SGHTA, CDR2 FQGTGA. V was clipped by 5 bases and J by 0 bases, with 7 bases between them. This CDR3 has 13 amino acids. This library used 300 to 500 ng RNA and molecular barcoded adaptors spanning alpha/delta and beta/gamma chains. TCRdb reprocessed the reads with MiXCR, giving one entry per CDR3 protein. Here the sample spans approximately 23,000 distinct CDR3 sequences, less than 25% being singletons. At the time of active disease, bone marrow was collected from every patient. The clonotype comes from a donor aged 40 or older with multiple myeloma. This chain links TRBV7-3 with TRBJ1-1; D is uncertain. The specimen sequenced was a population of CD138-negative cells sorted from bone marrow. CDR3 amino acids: CASSQTMNTEAFF. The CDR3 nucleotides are TGTGCCAGCAGCCAGACGATGAACACTGAAGCTTTCTTT.